The subject of this entry is one TCR beta chain. As yet, its antigen is unknown. With 3 bases clipped from V and 2 bases from J, the junction kept 5 bases outside the gene matches. This CDR3 contains 15 residues. Germline CDR1 is SGHRS and CDR2 is YFSETQ. The data belong to a study of T cells in localized non-small cell lung cancer. Libraries were prepared by immunoSEQ multiplex PCR; TCRdb keeps only in-frame clonotypes and omits some of them. The sample holds over 40,000 clones, approximately 91% seen once. Findings and limits, study-wide: Adjacent lung exhibited a median of around 60 among the 100 most abundant tumor clones. A higher density of T cells in blood coincided with extended overall survival. The greatest T cell clonality was found in uninvolved adjacent lung (higher than in tumor). Analysis by sequencing included only one tumor region, so heterogeneity remains possible.

The source was peripheral blood, collected before any cancer treatment. This sequence was found in an older female donor with stage I squamous cell lung carcinoma. The chain uses TRBV5-1 and TRBJ2-1, with TRBD2 identical over 7 bases. In nucleotides, the CDR3 is TGCGCCAGCAGCTCCCAGCGGGATGCCTACAATGAGCAGTTCTTC. Amino acid sequence: CASSSQRDAYNEQFF.